These T cell receptor beta chains were read from a single sample in a study of CD8+CD57+ T cells in acquired aplastic anemia. TCRdb ran MiXCR on the reads and lists one entry per CDR3 protein. Seen here are a few hundred thousand distinct CDR3 sequences, about 59% observed once, and the top ten hold approximately 30%. The sequenced material came from sorted CD4+, CD8+, or CD8+CD57+ T cells (not recorded which) from PBMCs. These receptors originate from a human donor in good health. CDR3s include the opening cysteine and the closing phenylalanine or tryptophan. The D gene is left open where the match is weak. Clone size is given for some rows only: seen once, a few or many times, or a class if the clone is expanded.

V: TRBV12-3/TRBV12-4
J: TRBJ2-7
D: -
size: -
CDR3: CASSSPTGYEQYF
DNA: TGTGCCAGCAGCTCACCGACAGGCTACGAGCAGTACTTC

V: TRBV20-1
J: TRBJ2-7
D: -
size: -
CDR3: CSASPLYREQTYEQYF
DNA: TGCAGTGCTAGCCCCCTTTACAGGGAACAAACCTACGAGCAGTACTTC

V: TRBV19
J: TRBJ2-7
D: -
size: -
CDR3: CASSRSSVYEQYF
DNA: TGTGCCAGTAGTCGGTCGTCAGTCTACGAGCAGTACTTC

V: TRBV29-1
J: TRBJ2-1
D: TRBD2
size: once
CDR3: CSPGPSGHYNEQFF
DNA: TGCAGCCCGGGCCCTAGCGGTCACTACAATGAGCAGTTCTTC

V: TRBV20-1
J: TRBJ2-7
D: -
size: -
CDR3: CSARRDVAYEQYF
DNA: TGCAGTGCTAGAAGGGATGTGGCCTACGAGCAGTACTTC

V: TRBV5-6
J: TRBJ2-2
D: -
size: few
CDR3: CASSLAVTGELFF
DNA: TGTGCCAGCAGCTTGGCTGTTACCGGGGAGCTGTTTTTT

V: TRBV7-6
J: TRBJ2-5
D: -
size: few
CDR3: CASSPRPGKGEAQYF
DNA: TGTGCCAGCAGCCCCAGACCTGGTAAAGGGGAGGCCCAGTACTTC

V: TRBV12-5
J: TRBJ2-7
D: -
size: many
CDR3: CASDRDEAYEQYF
DNA: TGTGCTAGTGACCGGGATGAGGCCTACGAGCAGTACTTC

V: TRBV10-3
J: TRBJ1-1
D: -
size: -
CDR3: CAISSGVGSETEAFF
DNA: TGTGCCATCAGCTCAGGGGTTGGGTCGGAGACTGAAGCTTTCTTT

V: TRBV6-2/TRBV6-3
J: TRBJ1-1
D: TRBD1
size: many
CDR3: CASSEGGITEAFF
DNA: TGTGCCAGCAGTGAAGGGGGCATTACTGAAGCTTTCTTT

V: TRBV4-1
J: TRBJ1-1
D: -
size: many
CDR3: CASSQIGGTEAFF
DNA: TGCGCCAGCAGCCAAATAGGGGGAACTGAAGCTTTCTTT

V: TRBV29-1
J: TRBJ2-1
D: TRBD2
size: -
CDR3: CSSLLAGGPGEQFF
DNA: TGCAGCAGTTTATTAGCGGGAGGCCCAGGTGAGCAGTTCTTC

V: TRBV24-1
J: TRBJ1-5
D: -
size: few
CDR3: CATSASLGNQPQHF
DNA: TGTGCCACCAGTGCAAGTCTTGGCAATCAGCCCCAGCATTTT

V: TRBV10-3
J: TRBJ2-5
D: TRBD2
size: once
CDR3: CAISESAGQETQYF
DNA: TGTGCCATCAGTGAGTCAGCGGGGCAAGAGACCCAGTACTTC

V: TRBV9
J: TRBJ2-5
D: TRBD2
size: -
CDR3: CASSVGGIGRAGETQYF
DNA: TGTGCCAGCAGCGTAGGGGGGATTGGGAGGGCCGGAGAGACCCAGTACTTC

V: TRBV3-2
J: TRBJ2-5
D: -
size: -
CDR3: CASSRCRYQETQYF
DNA: TGTGCCAGCAGCCGGTGTCGGTACCAAGAGACCCAGTACTTC

V: TRBV20-1
J: TRBJ1-2
D: -
size: -
CDR3: CSAREPDPYYGYTF
DNA: TGCAGTGCTAGAGAACCTGATCCTTACTATGGCTACACCTTC

V: TRBV7-2
J: TRBJ2-1
D: TRBD2
size: many
CDR3: CASSLGGLAGEQFF
DNA: TGTGCCAGCAGCTTAGGGGGACTAGCGGGTGAGCAGTTCTTC

V: TRBV20-1
J: TRBJ2-5
D: -
size: few
CDR3: CSASSGSETQYF
DNA: TGCAGTGCTAGTTCCGGGAGTGAGACCCAGTACTTC

V: TRBV20-1
J: TRBJ1-3
D: -
size: -
CDR3: CSAPLGDTIYF
DNA: TGCAGTGCTCCTCTGGGGGACACCATATATTTT

V: TRBV14
J: TRBJ2-1
D: TRBD2
size: many
CDR3: CASSLAGGYHEQFF
DNA: TGTGCCAGCAGCCTAGCGGGAGGGTATCATGAGCAGTTCTTC

V: TRBV4-1
J: TRBJ1-1
D: -
size: many
CDR3: CASSQRLGTEAFF
DNA: TGCGCCAGCAGCCAAAGGCTTGGAACTGAAGCTTTCTTT

V: TRBV7-9
J: TRBJ2-3
D: TRBD1
size: many
CDR3: CASSSYRDRVTDTQYF
DNA: TGTGCCAGCAGCTCGTACCGGGACAGGGTTACAGATACGCAGTATTTT

V: TRBV20-1
J: TRBJ1-1
D: -
size: -
CDR3: CSARDRGNTEAFF
DNA: TGCAGTGCTAGAGATCGAGGGAACACTGAAGCTTTCTTT

V: TRBV20-1
J: TRBJ2-1
D: TRBD2
size: -
CDR3: CSASDLGLAGIGNEQFF
DNA: TGCAGTGCTAGTGATCTGGGGCTAGCGGGTATTGGAAATGAGCAGTTCTTC

V: TRBV7-9
J: TRBJ2-5
D: -
size: -
CDR3: CSGQNQETQYF
DNA: TGTTCAGGGCAGAACCAAGAGACCCAGTACTTC

V: TRBV19
J: TRBJ2-7
D: -
size: -
CDR3: CASSIQGRDEQYF
DNA: TGTGCCAGTAGTATACAGGGTAGGGACGAGCAGTACTTC

V: TRBV29-1
J: TRBJ2-7
D: TRBD1
size: -
CDR3: CSVKHRGEQYF
DNA: TGCAGCGTAAAGCACAGGGGCGAGCAGTACTTC

V: TRBV25-1
J: TRBJ1-1
D: -
size: -
CDR3: CASSESSGESTEAFF
DNA: TGTGCCAGCAGTGAGTCGTCGGGGGAGAGCACTGAAGCTTTCTTT

V: TRBV7-6
J: TRBJ1-4
D: -
size: many
CDR3: CASSPAWAGSRTNEKLFF
DNA: TGTGCCAGCAGCCCCGCTTGGGCCGGTTCGAGAACTAATGAAAAACTGTTTTTT

V: TRBV11-2
J: TRBJ1-2
D: -
size: -
CDR3: CASSQDLGAYGYTF
DNA: TGTGCCAGCAGCCAAGATTTGGGGGCCTATGGCTACACCTTC

V: TRBV7-2
J: TRBJ1-5
D: TRBD1
size: once
CDR3: CASSLVGQGDGVWPQHF
DNA: TGTGCCAGCAGCTTAGTGGGACAGGGAGATGGGGTTTGGCCCCAGCATTTT

V: TRBV12-3/TRBV12-4
J: TRBJ2-3
D: -
size: -
CDR3: CASQEGYADTQYF
DNA: TGTGCCAGCCAAGAAGGGTATGCAGATACGCAGTATTTT

V: TRBV9
J: TRBJ2-7
D: -
size: many
CDR3: CASSANHRQSTYEQYF
DNA: TGTGCCAGCAGCGCCAACCACAGACAGTCCACCTACGAGCAGTACTTC

V: TRBV7-7
J: TRBJ2-1
D: -
size: -
CDR3: CASSLWTGEGDGQLF
DNA: TGTGCCAGCAGCTTATGGACGGGGGAGGGGGATGGGCAGCTCTTC

V: TRBV7-8
J: TRBJ2-7
D: TRBD2
size: few
CDR3: CASRGLAGGYEQYF
DNA: TGTGCCAGCAGAGGACTAGCGGGGGGGTACGAGCAGTACTTC

V: TRBV13
J: TRBJ1-1
D: -
size: many
CDR3: CASSSARTLQEGAFF
DNA: TGTGCCAGCAGCTCTGCCCGGACCTTACAAGAGGGAGCTTTCTTT

V: TRBV29-1
J: TRBJ2-7
D: TRBD1
size: -
CDR3: CSVGTGGRGYEQYF
DNA: TGCAGCGTAGGGACAGGGGGCCGGGGCTACGAGCAGTACTTC

V: TRBV13
J: TRBJ2-1
D: -
size: many
CDR3: CASSLSQGEDYNEQFF
DNA: TGTGCCAGCAGCTTATCCCAGGGTGAGGATTACAATGAGCAGTTCTTC

V: TRBV20-1
J: TRBJ1-4
D: -
size: many
CDR3: CSAREGYNEKLFF
DNA: TGCAGTGCTAGAGAAGGTTATAATGAAAAACTGTTTTTT

V: TRBV7-2
J: TRBJ2-7
D: -
size: few
CDR3: CASSVKYF
DNA: TGTGCCAGCAGCGTAAAGTACTTC

V: TRBV10-3
J: TRBJ1-5
D: TRBD1
size: -
CDR3: CAISEGTGPQHF
DNA: TGTGCCATCAGTGAAGGGACAGGGCCCCAGCATTTT

V: TRBV12-3/TRBV12-4
J: TRBJ1-3
D: -
size: few
CDR3: CASRIRGRNTIYF
DNA: TGTGCCAGCAGGATTCGGGGCAGAAACACCATATATTTT

V: TRBV5-1
J: TRBJ2-7
D: TRBD2
size: -
CDR3: CASSFGLGGSYEQYF
DNA: TGCGCCAGCAGCTTCGGGCTGGGGGGGTCCTACGAGCAGTACTTC

V: TRBV6-5
J: TRBJ1-6
D: -
size: -
CDR3: CASSYQGGNSPLHF
DNA: TGTGCCAGCAGTTACCAGGGTGGGAATTCACCCCTCCACTTT

V: TRBV10-3
J: TRBJ2-7
D: -
size: -
CDR3: CASAGQGPYEQYF
DNA: TGTGCATCGGCGGGGCAGGGTCCCTACGAGCAGTACTTC

V: TRBV2
J: TRBJ1-2
D: -
size: -
CDR3: CASRWGFYGYTF
DNA: TGTGCCAGCAGATGGGGGTTCTATGGCTACACCTTC